The 23 T cell receptor beta chains below all came from one sample that was sequenced in a study of regulatory T cells in long-lasting Graves disease. Assembly of TCR beta libraries relied on iRepertoire HTBI primers together with Arm-PCR of CDR3 regions. A single record per CDR3 protein comes from TCRdb applying MiXCR to the multiplex PCR reads. The sample includes roughly 430,000 distinct CDR3 sequences, approximately 16% of them seen just once. The time point denotes: newly diagnosed GD, antithyroid drugs for less than 3 months. RNA extracted from PBMCs served as the sequencing template. Another study also made use of these data, one on T cells in Graves' hyperthyroidism and ophthalmopathy.

Source: peripheral blood mononuclear cells (PBMCs), taken at new diagnosis, from a patient treated with antithyroid drugs. The receptor source for this set is a woman in her 30s with Graves disease.

The CDR3 here is CSVSDRGIGQPQHF. The CDR3 DNA is TGCAGCGTCTCCGACAGGGGGATAGGTCAGCCCCAGCATTTT. J is TRBJ1-5 and V is TRBV29-1; TRBD1 aligns across 9 bases. Losses at the gene ends were 6 bases for V and 6 bases for J; bases not matched to a gene: 9. CDR3 length equals 14 residues. Per germline, CDR1 SQVTM and CDR2 ANQGSEA.

In its sample, this clonotype was seen many times. V usage is TRBV10-3 and J usage is TRBJ2-7; tentatively, D is TRBD1 (6 bases). CDR1 is ENHRY, CDR2 SYGVKD, per germline. V was trimmed by 4 bases and J by 1 base, leaving 11 bases between them. The CDR3 consists of 14 residues. The CDR3 DNA reads TGTGCCATCAGTGCGTACAGGGATTCCTACGAGCAGTACTTC. This codes for CAISAYRDSYEQYF.

This clonotype was seen at least ten times. The V call is TRBV28, the J call TRBJ1-3; D gene unclear. The germline CDR1 and CDR2 sequences are MDHEN and SYDVKM. Trimming stripped 5 bases from V and 0 bases from J, with 5 bases between. This CDR3 region has 13 residues. The CDR3 sequence is CASSVISGNTIYF. CDR3 nucleotide sequence: TGTGCCAGCAGTGTAATCTCTGGAAACACCATATATTTT.

As concerns this clonotype: A read error may be the cause here, since a much bigger clone is one base away. The chain combines TRBV30 with TRBJ1-2; 8 nucleotides agree with TRBD1. CDR1 and CDR2 (germline): GTSNPN, SVGIG (reference sequence). V was clipped by 5 bases and J by 3 bases; unmatched bases: 2. The CDR3 consists of 12 residues. The CDR3 reads CAWAGGDYGYTF. DNA of the CDR3: TGTGCCTGGGCAGGGGGCGACTATGGCTACACCTTC.

This clonotype was seen repeatedly, ten times or more. The chain is built from TRBV5-6 and TRBJ2-7; 9 nucleotides agree with TRBD2. Trimming took 0 bases from V and 4 from J; bases not matched to a gene: 11. The V gene's germline CDR1 is SGHDT and CDR2 YYEEEE. The CDR3 is made up of 17 amino acids. CDR3 nucleotide sequence: TGTGCCAGCAGCTTGGAGGGTAGCGGGAGAAAAGGGTACGAGCAGTACTTC. It is translated as CASSLEGSGRKGYEQYF.

This clonotype was found a few times. The chain uses TRBV5-1 and TRBJ1-1; no clear D gene. This CDR3 is 17 amino acids long. Germline V gene data show CDR1 as SGHRS and CDR2 as YFSETQ. Trimming removed 2 bases from V and 4 bases from J, with 21 bases in between. CDR3 DNA: TGCGCCAGCAGCTTAGTGCCTGGTAGGGCGGCTGGCACTGAAGCTTTCTTT. Translated: CASSLVPGRAAGTEAFF.

This clonotype was observed a handful of times. The V and J genes are TRBV12-3 or TRBV12-4 and TRBJ2-7; D tentatively fits TRBD1 or TRBD2 (5 bases each). The CDR3 is 14 amino acids. V dropped 9 bases and J dropped 3 bases, with 18 bases sitting between them. The CDR3 loop reads CASRPGTNHYEQYF. The CDR3 nucleotides are TGTGCCAGTAGACCCGGGACGAATCACTACGAGCAGTACTTC.

A few counts support this clonotype. The chain carries TRBV10-2 and TRBJ2-2; the D gene is possibly TRBD2 (7 bases). Trimming left V 3 bases short and J 5 bases short, with 13 bases between. Germline CDR1 and CDR2: WSHSY and SAAADI. The CDR3 covers 15 residues. The CDR3 spells CASSDGGRGTGELFF. CDR3 coding DNA: TGCGCCAGCAGTGACGGGGGGAGGGGGACCGGGGAGCTGTTTTTT.

This clonotype was seen more than once but under ten times. V usage is TRBV29-1 and J usage is TRBJ2-5; 7 nucleotides line up with TRBD2. CDR1 is SQVTM, CDR2 ANQGSEA, per germline. The length of the CDR3 is 14 residues. J gave up 4 bases and V 4 bases, and 9 bases lay outside the gene matches. This CDR3 is CSVVLGGRGETQYF. The CDR3 nucleotides read TGCAGCGTTGTGTTGGGCGGGAGAGGAGAGACCCAGTACTTC.

The chain combines TRBV19 with TRBJ2-1; TRBD2 agrees at 7 bases. The CDR3 extends over 14 amino acids. V lost 4 bases to trimming and J lost 5 bases; unmatched junction nucleotides: 5. Germline assignment: CDR1 LNHDA and CDR2 SQIVND (reference sequence). CDR3 residues: CASSSPSGNNEQFF. Written as DNA, the CDR3 is TGTGCCAGTAGTAGTCCTAGCGGTAACAATGAGCAGTTCTTC.

This clonotype has only a few counts. The chain has TRBV7-2 and TRBJ2-1; D might be TRBD1 or TRBD2, each matching 5 bases. The germline CDR1 and CDR2 sequences are SGHTA and FQGNSA. The ends were cut back, 0 bases at V and 9 bases at J, with 21 bases in the middle. The CDR3 consists of 17 residues. In DNA form, the CDR3 reads TGTGCCAGCAGCTTAGCGCTGACTGGGGGAGTTGTAGGTGAGCAGTTCTTC. Protein: CASSLALTGGVVGEQFF.

This clonotype was detected only a few times. This chain connects TRBV24-1 to TRBJ2-7; no definite D call. The CDR3 covers 15 residues. Trimming took 6 bases from V and 3 from J, leaving 17 bases between them. Germline CDR1 KGHDR, CDR2 SFDVKD. CDR3 nucleotides: TGTGCCACCAGTTCTGGTAACCGAGGCGTCTACGAGCAGTACTTC. It specifies CATSSGNRGVYEQYF.

This clonotype was counted ten times or more. This chain links TRBV28 with TRBJ1-5; TRBD1 matches 8 bases. The CDR3 contains 15 residues. After removal of 5 bases from V and 4 bases from J, the junction contained 7 bases not matched to a gene. The germline V gene has CDR1 MDHEN and CDR2 SYDVKM. The CDR3 DNA reads as TGTGCCAGCAGTGTACAGGGGGTTAGAAATCAGCCCCAGCATTTT. This encodes CASSVQGVRNQPQHF.

This clonotype was seen ten or more times. This rearrangement joins TRBV7-9 to TRBJ2-7; D possibly corresponds to TRBD1 (6 bases). V dropped 2 bases and J dropped 5 bases, with 10 bases sitting between them. This CDR3 contains 13 residues. In germline, CDR1 is SEHNR, CDR2 FQNEAQ (reference sequence). The CDR3 protein is CASSLRDTDEQYF. In DNA, the CDR3 is TGTGCCAGCAGCTTAAGGGACACGGACGAGCAGTACTTC.

This sequence joins TRBV7-9 and TRBJ2-1; 9 bases are shared with TRBD2. CDR1 is SEHNR, CDR2 FQNEAQ, per germline (reference sequence). V trimming: 5 bases; J trimming: 7 bases; junction bases outside the gene matches: 12. The CDR3 is made up of 16 amino acids. For the CDR3, the DNA is TGTGCCAGCAGCCAGATAGCGGGAGAGTTGCGAAATGAGCAGTTCTTC. Amino acid sequence: CASSQIAGELRNEQFF.

This clonotype was found many times. The rearrangement uses TRBV11-2 and TRBJ2-7, with 12 bases fitting TRBD2. Germline lookup yields CDR1 SGHAT and CDR2 FQNNGV. This CDR3 has 15 residues. The V gene end was trimmed by 5 bases and the J gene end by 3 bases; junction bases not matched to a gene: 5. The CDR3 sequence is CASSARLAGVYEQYF. DNA for the CDR3: TGTGCCAGCAGCGCCCGACTAGCGGGAGTCTACGAGCAGTACTTC.

This clonotype was seen only a few times. The chain is built from TRBV5-1 and TRBJ1-2; TRBD1 might be the D (6 bases). The CDR3 spans 17 residues. The germline V gene encodes CDR1 SGHRS and CDR2 YFSETQ. V dropped 5 bases and J dropped 3 bases, with 23 bases sitting between them. The CDR3 DNA sequence: TGCGCCAGCAGGGAAGGGGGTCGAGCTTCTGGTGACTATGGCTACACCTTC. Its protein is CASREGGRASGDYGYTF.

This clonotype has at least ten counts. The rearrangement uses TRBV5-5 and TRBJ1-5, with D possibly being TRBD1 (6 bases). This CDR3 contains 15 residues. The germline V and J ends were trimmed by 4 bases and 0 bases, with 11 bases remaining between them. The V gene's germline CDR1 is SGHKS and CDR2 YYEKEE (reference sequence). The CDR3 DNA is TGTGCCAGCAGCAAACAGGGAGATAGCAATCAGCCCCAGCATTTT. Protein: CASSKQGDSNQPQHF.

Remarks on this clonotype: A much bigger clone sits one base away, suggesting this may be a read error. This rearrangement joins TRBV7-2 to TRBJ2-5; D possibly corresponds to TRBD1 (5 bases). Germline loops: CDR1 SGHTA, CDR2 FQGNSA. The CDR3 consists of 14 residues. The DNA for the CDR3 is TGTGCCGGCAGCTCCAATTCAGGGCTTGAGACCCAGTACTTC. Protein: CAGSSNSGLETQYF.

The table lists this clonotype with many counts. This chain connects TRBV28 to TRBJ1-2; possible D gene TRBD1, 5 bases. This CDR3 region has 15 residues. Germline CDR1 is MDHEN and CDR2 is SYDVKM. V gave up 3 bases and J gave up 8 bases, with 19 bases separating them. CDR3 region: CASSFPLVQGVGYTF. The CDR3, as DNA: TGTGCCAGCAGTTTTCCACTCGTCCAGGGAGTGGGCTACACCTTC.

This clonotype was detected a few times. The chain employs TRBV7-9 and TRBJ2-4; no reliable D call. The CDR3 is 14 amino acids. V was pared by 5 bases and J by 5 bases, with 13 bases between. In germline, CDR1 is SEHNR, CDR2 FQNEAQ (reference sequence). The CDR3 DNA reads as TGTGCCAGCAGCCCGAGATTAGGTGAAAACATTCAGTACTTC. This translates into CASSPRLGENIQYF.

As regards this clonotype: Only one base separates this from a far larger clonotype, so it likely reflects a read error. V and J are TRBV7-2 and TRBJ2-2; TRBD2 agrees at 9 bases. The CDR3 contains 18 residues. Germline V gene lookup returns CDR1 SGHTA and CDR2 FQGNSA. CDR3 in amino acids: CASSLFISGSPYTGEPFF. The DNA of the CDR3 is TGTGCCAGCAGCTTATTTATTAGCGGGAGTCCGTACACCGGGGAGCCGTTTTTT. Supplemented by reference TRBV7-2 and TRBJ2-2, the full variable domain reads GAGVSQSPSNKVTEKGKDVELRCDPISGHTALYWYRQSLGQGLEFLIYFQGNSAPDKSGLPSDRFSAERTGGSVSTLTIQRTQQEDSAVYLCASSLFISGSPYTGEPFFGEGSRLTVL.

This clonotype was found a few times. The V gene is TRBV5-5, the J gene TRBJ2-7, with 9 nucleotides matching TRBD2. Losses at the gene ends were 1 base for V and 0 bases for J; bases not matched to a gene: 5. The CDR3 sequence is 16 residues long. Germline V gene lookup returns CDR1 SGHKS and CDR2 YYEKEE (reference sequence). CDR3 in amino acids: CASSLPSGRNSYEQYF. DNA of the CDR3: TGTGCCAGCAGCTTGCCCAGCGGGAGGAACTCCTACGAGCAGTACTTC.